The subject of this entry is one T cell receptor (beta chain). Only in-frame clones appear in the TCRdb table, and some are missing; sequencing was by immunoSEQ multiplex PCR. The sample has 80,000 or so clones, approximately 89% seen once. The sample comes from a study of control samples from healthy donors and cancer patients. The sample consisted of blood. The receptor's source is a man aged 50 to 59 in good health.

The CDR3 bases are TGTGCCAGCAGCTTAGGATCTAACACGGCGGGGGAGCAGTACTTC. Residues: CASSLGSNTAGEQYF. The chain links TRBV11-3 to TRBJ2-7; maybe TRBD2 (6 bases). The CDR3 consists of 15 residues. Germline V gives CDR1 SGHNT, CDR2 YENEEA. Trimming left V 1 base short and J 7 bases short, with 17 bases between.